The next 12 T cell receptor beta chains were all read from a single sample in a study of monozygotic twins with inflammatory bowel disease. Reanalyzing the 5' RACE reads, TCRdb keeps one entry per CDR3 protein, without DNA. The table lists 420,000 or so distinct CDR3 sequences. Sequencing used blood. The source is a human donor with ulcerative colitis or Crohn's disease, or a healthy co-twin of an affected twin (not recorded which).

J is TRBJ1-1 and V is TRBV7-9. There are 15 residues in the CDR3. From germline, CDR1 is SEHNR and CDR2 FQNEAQ (reference sequence). The chain's CDR3 is CASSAKGGRNTEAFF. Looking up the rest from reference TRBV7-9 and TRBJ1-1 gives the full variable domain: DTGVSQNPRHKITKRGQNVTFRCDPISEHNRLYWYRQTLGQGPEFLTYFQNEAQLEKSRLLSDRFSAERPKGSFSTLEIQRTEQGDSAMYLCASSAKGGRNTEAFFGQGTRLTVV.

V usage is TRBV12-3 or TRBV12-4 and J usage is TRBJ2-1; the TCRdb D gene call, TRBD2, has no DNA to confirm it. The CDR3 extends over 16 amino acids. The chain's CDR3 is CASSWALAGFYNEQFF.

The rearrangement uses TRBV5-1 and TRBJ1-1. The CDR3 contains 13 residues. The germline gives CDR1 SGHRS, CDR2 YFSETQ. The CDR3 protein is CASSLDTITEAFF.

V usage is TRBV7-9 and J usage is TRBJ2-2; TCRdb gives TRBD2 as the D gene, but with no DNA this cannot be confirmed. Per germline, CDR1 SEHNR and CDR2 FQNEAQ (reference sequence). The CDR3 is 15 residues long. CDR3 sequence reads: CASSLEVGDTGELFF.

CDR3 in amino acids: CSEWVLGEQFF. The chain carries TRBV20-1 and TRBJ2-1. The germline gives CDR1 DFQATT, CDR2 SNEGSKA (reference sequence). CDR3 size: 11 residues.

This chain uses TRBV7-9 with TRBJ2-7; TCRdb gives TRBD1 as the D gene, but with no DNA this cannot be confirmed. The CDR3 contains 13 residues. The germline V gene encodes CDR1 SEHNR and CDR2 FQNEAQ (reference sequence). The CDR3 sequence: CASSLAGGNEQYF.

V and J are TRBV27 and TRBJ1-2; the TCRdb D gene call, TRBD1, has no DNA to confirm it. The CDR3 is 15 amino acids. Per germline, CDR1 MNHEY and CDR2 SMNVEV (reference sequence). CDR3 loop: CASSLSNFGGDGYTF.

CDR3 region: CASSPYQGRDSYEQYF. The gene calls are TRBV18 and TRBJ2-7; TCRdb names TRBD1, which stays unverified in the absence of DNA. This CDR3 spans 16 amino acids. Germline V CDR1 and CDR2: KGHSH, LQKENI.

The chain employs TRBV9 and TRBJ2-2; TCRdb designates TRBD1, a call that cannot be tested without DNA. The CDR3 sequence is 15 residues long. Germline V gives CDR1 SGDLS, CDR2 YYNGEE. CDR3 protein: CASSVAVQGGRELFF.

The chain employs TRBV15 and TRBJ2-1; absent DNA, TCRdb's TRBD1 call cannot be checked. Per germline, CDR1 LNHNV and CDR2 YYDKDF (reference sequence). This CDR3 has 18 amino acids. The chain's CDR3 is CATSKTGRLGQTYNEQFF.

The chain joins TRBV20-1 to TRBJ2-3; without DNA, the TCRdb call of TRBD2 cannot be checked. The V gene's germline CDR1 is DFQATT and CDR2 SNEGSKA (reference sequence). The CDR3 extends over 15 amino acids. The CDR3 here is CSASTSGSGGSTQYF.

The gene calls are TRBV6-5 and TRBJ2-1; TCRdb proposes TRBD2, but this gene call is untestable without DNA. This CDR3 region has 17 residues. Germline CDR1 and CDR2: MNHEY and SVGAGI. CDR3 sequence reads: CASSYPAEVAGYNEQFF.